This record looks at one TCR beta chain sequence and its context. The sample belongs to a study of blood T cell repertoires in COVID-19. Across the whole study: Both acute and convalescent COVID-19 samples were obtained from the United States, Italy and Spain.

Germline-derived CDR1 and CDR2 are SEHNR and FQNEAQ (reference sequence). The CDR3 has 13 amino acids. The V end lost 1 base, the J end lost 13 bases, and 14 bases lay between the germline ends. Across about 22 US areas, participants ranged in age from roughly 18 to 95 years. Cohorts were assigned according to the clinical history that participants reported. As handled by the study authors: Reference gene primer amplification gave nucleated cell count estimates. Sequenced by immunoSEQ multiplex PCR; TCRdb stores in-frame clones only, minus some. V and J calls and clone size follow that table, whereas D and trimming were derived from the DNA. Here the sample spans about 400,000 clones, 88% being singletons.

Sequencing was carried out using PBMCs or T cells enriched from blood (not recorded which). The gene calls are TRBV7-9 and TRBJ2-1; D may be TRBD1 (5 bases). This sequence originates from a woman aged 40 to 55 with acute COVID-19. CDR3 in amino acids: CASSLDRLGIQFF. Written as DNA, the CDR3 is TGTGCCAGCAGCTTAGACAGGTTGGGGATTCAGTTCTTC. The entire variable domain, with the rest obtained from reference TRBV7-9 and TRBJ2-1, is as follows: DTGVSQNPRHKITKRGQNVTFRCDPISEHNRLYWYRQTLGQGPEFLTYFQNEAQLEKSRLLSDRFSAERPKGSFSTLEIQRTEQGDSAMYLCASSLDRLGIQFFGPGTRLTVL.